The rows below give T cell receptor beta chains drawn from one sample of a study of spatial heterogeneity in lung cancer. From the 5' RACE reads, TCRdb called clonotypes with MiXCR, one entry per CDR3 protein. Of some 110,000 distinct CDR3 sequences detected, 10% to 15% appear once; the ten largest clones hold roughly 15%. Sample: PBMCs, taken at follow-up. Receptor source: a male donor with early-stage non-small cell lung cancer. CDR3s include the opening cysteine and the closing phenylalanine or tryptophan. Fields, in order: V gene, J gene, CDR3 protein.

v_gene: TRBV2; j_gene: TRBJ1-6; CDR3aa: CASSQSGQGGTPLHF
v_gene: TRBV12-3/TRBV12-4; j_gene: TRBJ2-1; CDR3aa: CASSLGVTAHEQFF
v_gene: TRBV12-3/TRBV12-4; j_gene: TRBJ2-1; CDR3aa: CASRNLNEQFF
v_gene: TRBV20-1; j_gene: TRBJ2-7; CDR3aa: CSARVGRGGGEQYF
v_gene: TRBV18; j_gene: TRBJ1-1; CDR3aa: CASSSGDSLYTEAFF
v_gene: TRBV18; j_gene: TRBJ1-5; CDR3aa: CASSPQGTGANQPQHF
v_gene: TRBV20-1; j_gene: TRBJ2-6; CDR3aa: CSASSSGANVLTF
v_gene: TRBV4-3; j_gene: TRBJ1-5; CDR3aa: CASSQQVGPNQPQHF
v_gene: TRBV6-1; j_gene: TRBJ1-5; CDR3aa: CASSGSGTFGNQPQHF
v_gene: TRBV2; j_gene: TRBJ2-3; CDR3aa: CASREDYTQYF
v_gene: TRBV20-1; j_gene: TRBJ1-6; CDR3aa: CSARDLFIKGSPLHF
v_gene: TRBV5-1; j_gene: TRBJ1-1; CDR3aa: CASSSTGGSSEAFF
v_gene: TRBV28; j_gene: TRBJ2-2; CDR3aa: CASSLSPQGGGLFF
v_gene: TRBV3-1; j_gene: TRBJ1-6; CDR3aa: CASSQVLSGGSPLHF
v_gene: TRBV19; j_gene: TRBJ1-5; CDR3aa: CASSTSRQGVSNQPQHF
v_gene: TRBV3-1; j_gene: TRBJ1-5; CDR3aa: CASSQMTGNQPQHF
v_gene: TRBV21-1; j_gene: TRBJ2-5; CDR3aa: CASTQVPGEVGETQYF
v_gene: TRBV10-3; j_gene: TRBJ1-4; CDR3aa: CAISDGQGREKLFF
v_gene: TRBV13; j_gene: TRBJ2-7; CDR3aa: CASSLGTGYSYEQYF
v_gene: TRBV19; j_gene: TRBJ1-5; CDR3aa: CASTRENQPQHF
v_gene: TRBV6-5; j_gene: TRBJ1-3; CDR3aa: CASSFQGVSGNTIYF
v_gene: TRBV14; j_gene: TRBJ2-1; CDR3aa: CASSQGTSGYNEQFF
v_gene: TRBV6-2/TRBV6-3; j_gene: TRBJ2-7; CDR3aa: CASSYSKGRTDF
v_gene: TRBV20-1; j_gene: TRBJ1-5; CDR3aa: CSAISQGQQPQHF
v_gene: TRBV5-4; j_gene: TRBJ2-5; CDR3aa: CASSFAGTHGETQYF
v_gene: TRBV7-9; j_gene: TRBJ2-6; CDR3aa: CASSGTRQLSSGANVLTF
v_gene: TRBV6-6; j_gene: TRBJ1-5; CDR3aa: CASSSPGQGNQPQHF
v_gene: TRBV20-1; j_gene: TRBJ1-2; CDR3aa: CSARDEEGNYGYTF
v_gene: TRBV5-1; j_gene: TRBJ1-4; CDR3aa: CASSPGLGGEKLFF
v_gene: TRBV7-7; j_gene: TRBJ1-1; CDR3aa: CASSSARDTEAFF
v_gene: TRBV20-1; j_gene: TRBJ2-1; CDR3aa: CSADLWASYNEQFF
v_gene: TRBV6-6; j_gene: TRBJ1-5; CDR3aa: CASSSFPGQKIGNQPQHF
v_gene: TRBV20-1; j_gene: TRBJ2-3; CDR3aa: CSARDSSGLALTDTQYF
v_gene: TRBV3-1; j_gene: TRBJ1-6; CDR3aa: CASSPGGYNSPLHF
v_gene: TRBV9; j_gene: TRBJ1-4; CDR3aa: CASRIYEKLFF
v_gene: TRBV7-9; j_gene: TRBJ2-7; CDR3aa: CASSTIRGGPYEQYF
v_gene: TRBV5-6; j_gene: TRBJ2-5; CDR3aa: CASSSSYQETQYF
v_gene: TRBV7-9; j_gene: TRBJ1-5; CDR3aa: CASSSTLERQPQHF
v_gene: TRBV12-3/TRBV12-4; j_gene: TRBJ2-1; CDR3aa: CASSLVAGGYNEQFF
v_gene: TRBV20-1; j_gene: TRBJ1-1; CDR3aa: CSASGFGVPNTEAFF
v_gene: TRBV24-1; j_gene: TRBJ1-4; CDR3aa: CATSDGRGQTNEKLFF
v_gene: TRBV9; j_gene: TRBJ2-4; CDR3aa: CASSPGGGLNKNIQYF
v_gene: TRBV5-1; j_gene: TRBJ2-5; CDR3aa: CASGRSGGAQETQYF
v_gene: TRBV28; j_gene: TRBJ1-2; CDR3aa: CASSAQINYGYTF
v_gene: TRBV7-2; j_gene: TRBJ1-4; CDR3aa: CASSLGVFGTNEKLFF
v_gene: TRBV20-1; j_gene: TRBJ2-7; CDR3aa: CSARDGVLPYEQYF
v_gene: TRBV7-2; j_gene: TRBJ1-1; CDR3aa: CASSSRYRGSAEAFF
v_gene: TRBV5-1; j_gene: TRBJ1-4; CDR3aa: CASSLDRRGEKLFF
v_gene: TRBV5-1; j_gene: TRBJ2-5; CDR3aa: CASSMGQGEETQYF
v_gene: TRBV12-3/TRBV12-4; j_gene: TRBJ1-1; CDR3aa: CASSFTNTGLFEAFF
v_gene: TRBV5-1; j_gene: TRBJ2-3; CDR3aa: CASSLEGGGTDTQYF
v_gene: TRBV28; j_gene: TRBJ1-1; CDR3aa: CASSLFIKVNTEAFF
v_gene: TRBV29-1; j_gene: TRBJ2-7; CDR3aa: CSARLGGISSYEQYF
v_gene: TRBV28; j_gene: TRBJ1-5; CDR3aa: CASNGGGSAQPQHF
v_gene: TRBV7-2; j_gene: TRBJ2-2; CDR3aa: CASTLKSSRNTGELFF
v_gene: TRBV5-4; j_gene: TRBJ1-3; CDR3aa: CASSLDRLDSGNTIYF
v_gene: TRBV5-1; j_gene: TRBJ1-6; CDR3aa: CASSQTGAGSPLHF
v_gene: TRBV5-1; j_gene: TRBJ2-7; CDR3aa: CASRLTPTGAYEQYF